Listed here are 24 T cell receptor beta chains from one sample, sequenced in a study of regulatory dendritic cells for organ transplantation. Data came from immunoSEQ multiplex PCR; TCRdb stores just in-frame clones and leaves some out. The sample records 9,000 to 13,000 clones, under 80% being singletons. Material for sequencing was memory CD8+ T cells from blood. The subset is: CD45RO+ memory T cells. The receptors were sampled from a human donor in good health.

The chain is built from TRBV29-1 and TRBJ2-7; D is unclear. This CDR3 comprises 12 residues. Germline V gene lookup returns CDR1 SQVTM and CDR2 ANQGSEA. The V end lost 5 bases, the J end lost 2 bases, and 10 bases lay between the germline ends. Here the CDR3 DNA reads TGCAGCGTTCGGACGTCAACCTACGAGCAGTACTTC. It codes for CSVRTSTYEQYF.

This chain links TRBV7-9 with TRBJ1-2; 7 bases match TRBD1. Germline CDR1 SEHNR, CDR2 FQNEAQ (reference sequence). V shed 4 bases, J shed 4 bases, and the junction held 3 bases outside the gene matches. The CDR3 length is 13 residues. CDR3 loop: CASSWDSTYGYTF. In DNA, the CDR3 is TGTGCCAGCAGCTGGGACAGCACCTATGGCTACACCTTC.

The count of this clone is one. This chain connects TRBV14 to TRBJ2-1; D unresolved. Trimming stripped 0 bases from V and 7 bases from J, with 10 bases between. CDR3 size: 14 residues. Germline values: CDR1 SGHDN, CDR2 FVKESK. The CDR3 spells CASSQDESFNEQFF. CDR3 DNA: TGTGCCAGCAGCCAAGATGAGAGTTTTAATGAGCAGTTCTTC.

The chain has TRBV7-2 and TRBJ2-5, with D hard to call. Germline V gives CDR1 SGHTA, CDR2 FQGNSA. The CDR3 covers 14 residues. V dropped 6 bases and J dropped 1 base, with 12 bases sitting between them. CDR3 sequence reads: CASRAPVFQETQYF. The CDR3 DNA is TGTGCCAGCAGAGCCCCCGTTTTCCAAGAGACCCAGTACTTC.

This clone occurred once. The chain is built from TRBV11-2 and TRBJ1-1; possibly TRBD1 for D (5 bases). This CDR3 has 14 amino acids. Between the trimmed V and J ends, which lost 3 bases and 0 bases, there was a span of 8 bases. Looked up from germline, CDR1 is SGHAT and CDR2 is FQNNGV. The CDR3 region has the DNA TGTGCCAGCAGCTTCGGGGGGATGAACACTGAAGCTTTCTTT. It is translated as CASSFGGMNTEAFF.

The chain has TRBV6-5 and TRBJ2-3; maybe TRBD1 (5 bases). Germline CDR1 reads MNHEY; CDR2 reads SVGAGI. This CDR3 region has 14 residues. Trimming left V 5 bases short and J 2 bases short, with 11 bases between. CDR3 in DNA: TGTGCCAGCAGTGGGTCAGGGTCCACAGATACGCAGTATTTT. Translation: CASSGSGSTDTQYF.

By share, this clone counts as medium-sized. The chain combines TRBV11-2 with TRBJ2-7; D is unclear. The CDR3 is 11 residues long. V lost 4 bases and J lost 4, with 5 bases in between. Germline V gene lookup returns CDR1 SGHAT and CDR2 FQNNGV. The CDR3 DNA follows: TGTGCCAGCAGCTCCTATTACGAGCAGTACTTC. Translated: CASSSYYEQYF. Complete variable domain (other parts from reference TRBV11-2 and TRBJ2-7): EAGVAQSPRYKIIEKRQSVAFWCNPISGHATLYWYQQILGQGPKLLIQFQNNGVVDDSQLPKDRFSAERLKGVDSTLKIQPAKLEDSAVYLCASSSYYEQYFGPGTRLTVT.

This clone was found once. The CDR3 protein is CASSQDIGDGNEQFF. The CDR3 coding sequence is TGCGCCAGCAGCCAAGATATAGGAGACGGCAATGAGCAGTTCTTC. The V and J genes are TRBV4-3 and TRBJ2-1, with unresolved D. Germline V gene lookup returns CDR1 LGHNA and CDR2 YSLEER. The CDR3 covers 15 residues. V lost 0 bases to trimming and J lost 6 bases, with 12 bases between them.

This clone was counted only a few times. The chain carries TRBV30 and TRBJ1-5; a weak D match, TRBD1 (5 bases). The CDR3 is made up of 14 amino acids. V was trimmed by 0 bases and J by 5 bases, leaving 11 bases between them. Germline CDR1 and CDR2: GTSNPN and SVGIG (reference sequence). The CDR3 bases are TGTGCCTGGAGTGTATACCAGGGCGATCAGCCCCAGCATTTT. Its translation is CAWSVYQGDQPQHF.

V gene TRBV11-2 combines with J gene TRBJ2-7, with D unclear. Trimming pared 5 bases from V and 0 bases from J, leaving 8 bases between. Germline CDR1 is SGHAT and CDR2 is FQNNGV. This CDR3 comprises 13 residues. In DNA form, the CDR3 reads TGTGCCAGCAGCCGAATATACTCCTACGAGCAGTACTTC. Its translation: CASSRIYSYEQYF.

The V call is TRBV9, the J call TRBJ2-5; 13 nucleotides agree with TRBD2. The CDR3 contains 15 residues. Trimming cost V 2 bases and J 5 bases; bases outside gene matches: 3. The germline V gene has CDR1 SGDLS and CDR2 YYNGEE. CDR3 DNA sequence: TGTGCCAGCAGCGTTTCACTAGCGGGGGGGGAGACCCAGTACTTC. Protein sequence: CASSVSLAGGETQYF.

The chain combines TRBV25-1 with TRBJ1-1; the match to TRBD1 covers 8 bases. Germline lookup yields CDR1 MGHDK and CDR2 SYGVNS. The length of the CDR3 is 15 residues. V shed 7 bases and J 0 bases; nucleotides not matched to a gene: 7. The CDR3 here is CASTTWDRLNTEAFF. The DNA of the CDR3 is TGTGCCAGCACCACCTGGGACAGGCTGAACACTGAAGCTTTCTTT. Full variable domain (outside the CDR3, taken from reference TRBV25-1 and TRBJ1-1): EADIYQTPRYLVIGTGKKITLECSQTMGHDKMYWYQQDPGMELHLIHYSYGVNSTEKGDLSSESTVSRIRTEHFPLTLESARPSHTSQYLCASTTWDRLNTEAFFGQGTRLTVV.

The chain recombines TRBV27 with TRBJ2-7; 8 bases agree with TRBD1. V trimming: 5 bases; J trimming: 9 bases; junction bases outside the gene matches: 6. This CDR3 has 12 residues. Germline CDR1 reads MNHEY; CDR2 reads SMNVEV (reference sequence). The CDR3 protein is CASSDFDRGQYF. CDR3 bases: TGTGCCAGCAGTGACTTCGACAGGGGGCAGTACTTC.

The chain has TRBV5-1 and TRBJ1-3; D unclear. Germline CDR1 and CDR2: SGHRS and YFSETQ. This CDR3 region has 15 residues. The V end lost 2 bases, the J end lost 0 bases, and 9 bases lay between the germline ends. The CDR3 DNA sequence: TGCGCCAGCAGCTTCTCGGTGTCCTCTGGAAACACCATATATTTT. Its translation is CASSFSVSSGNTIYF.

The genes are TRBV28 and TRBJ2-1; 9 nucleotides align to TRBD2. This CDR3 is 15 amino acids long. V was pared by 6 bases and J by 5 bases, with 8 bases of the junction left unmatched. Germline lookup yields CDR1 MDHEN and CDR2 SYDVKM. The CDR3 coding sequence is TGTGCCAGCAGCGCAACTAGCGGGTCCCACAATGAGCAGTTCTTC. Amino acid sequence: CASSATSGSHNEQFF.

The chain joins TRBV7-2 to TRBJ1-2; D call uncertain. This CDR3 spans 12 amino acids. CDR1 SGHTA and CDR2 FQGNSA come from the germline V gene. V was clipped by 5 bases and J by 2 bases, with 6 bases between them. The CDR3 loop reads CASSPANYGYTF. The DNA of the CDR3 is TGTGCCAGCAGCCCGGCAAACTATGGCTACACCTTC.

This chain joins TRBV7-6 and TRBJ1-1; D is unresolved. Per germline, CDR1 SGHVS and CDR2 FNYEAQ. The CDR3 is 12 amino acids. The V and J ends lost 5 bases and 5 bases respectively, with 9 bases between them. CDR3 bases: TGTGCCAGCAGCCTGACGGGTACTGAAGCTTTCTTT. This codes for CASSLTGTEAFF. Based on the CDR3 plus reference TRBV7-6 and TRBJ1-1, the full variable domain is GAGVSQSPRYKVTKRGQDVALRCDPISGHVSLYWYRQALGQGPEFLTYFNYEAQQDKSGLPNDRFSAERPEGSISTLTIQRTEQRDSAMYRCASSLTGTEAFFGQGTRLTVV.

This clone is a singleton in its sample. CDR3 DNA: TGTGCCAGCAGCCCTCGTGGCCCTGGGGCCAACGTCCTGACTTTC. As protein: CASSPRGPGANVLTF. The chain uses TRBV9 and TRBJ2-6, with D hard to call. CDR1 is SGDLS, CDR2 YYNGEE, per germline. The CDR3 covers 15 residues. V was pared by 4 bases and J by 2 bases, with 10 bases between.

This chain connects TRBV27 to TRBJ2-3; tentatively, D is TRBD1 (5 bases). The CDR3 extends over 18 amino acids. Germline CDR1 is MNHEY and CDR2 is SMNVEV (reference sequence). V was trimmed by 6 bases and J by 0 bases, leaving 22 bases between them. The CDR3 nucleotides read TGTGCCAGCAGCCAGGGCTACGAAGCCTACATTAGCACAGATACGCAGTATTTT. This codes for CASSQGYEAYISTDTQYF.

The rearrangement links TRBV5-7 to TRBJ1-1; D possibly corresponds to TRBD1 (5 bases). TRBV5-7 is an open reading frame whose function is uncertain. Trimming cost V 4 bases and J 1 base, with 17 bases left between them. The CDR3 covers 16 residues. CDR3 sequence (DNA): TGTGCCAGCAGCCAGTCAACGGGGGGGTCGAACACTGAAGCTTTCTTT. This sequence encodes CASSQSTGGSNTEAFF.

The count of this clone is one. The V and J genes are TRBV6-5 and TRBJ2-1, with a weak D call TRBD2 (5 bases). The CDR3 consists of 11 residues. The V end lost 1 base, the J end lost 10 bases, and 5 bases lay between the germline ends. Looked up from germline, CDR1 is MNHEY and CDR2 is SVGAGI. The CDR3 DNA reads TGTGCCAGCAGTTACTGGGAGGAGCAGTTCTTC. Its translation: CASSYWEEQFF.

This chain connects TRBV7-6 to TRBJ2-5; TRBD1 might be the D (5 bases). Looked up from germline, CDR1 is SGHVS and CDR2 is FNYEAQ. V lost 6 bases to trimming and J lost 3 bases, with 17 bases between them. The CDR3 is 15 amino acids. Here the CDR3 DNA reads TGTGCCAGCAGAAGATACGACAGTCAAAAAGAGACCCAGTACTTC. It yields the protein CASRRYDSQKETQYF.

CDR3 in DNA: TGTGCCAGCAGCTTGACTGAGGGGGCTGGTTACACTGAAGCTTTCTTT. This encodes CASSLTEGAGYTEAFF. This sequence joins TRBV7-8 and TRBJ1-1; TRBD1 aligns across 7 bases. CDR1 is SGHVS and CDR2 is FQNEAQ in the germline V gene. The CDR3 runs to 16 residues. Trimming removed 3 bases from V and 3 bases from J; junction bases left unmatched: 10.

J is TRBJ2-3 and V is TRBV9, with D perhaps being TRBD1 or TRBD2 (5 bases each). V lost 0 bases and J 6 bases, leaving 14 bases between the germline ends. The germline gives CDR1 SGDLS, CDR2 YYNGEE. The CDR3 is 15 amino acids. CDR3 in amino acids: CASSVEFSGPDTQYF. CDR3 bases: TGTGCCAGCAGCGTAGAATTTTCGGGGCCCGATACGCAGTATTTT.